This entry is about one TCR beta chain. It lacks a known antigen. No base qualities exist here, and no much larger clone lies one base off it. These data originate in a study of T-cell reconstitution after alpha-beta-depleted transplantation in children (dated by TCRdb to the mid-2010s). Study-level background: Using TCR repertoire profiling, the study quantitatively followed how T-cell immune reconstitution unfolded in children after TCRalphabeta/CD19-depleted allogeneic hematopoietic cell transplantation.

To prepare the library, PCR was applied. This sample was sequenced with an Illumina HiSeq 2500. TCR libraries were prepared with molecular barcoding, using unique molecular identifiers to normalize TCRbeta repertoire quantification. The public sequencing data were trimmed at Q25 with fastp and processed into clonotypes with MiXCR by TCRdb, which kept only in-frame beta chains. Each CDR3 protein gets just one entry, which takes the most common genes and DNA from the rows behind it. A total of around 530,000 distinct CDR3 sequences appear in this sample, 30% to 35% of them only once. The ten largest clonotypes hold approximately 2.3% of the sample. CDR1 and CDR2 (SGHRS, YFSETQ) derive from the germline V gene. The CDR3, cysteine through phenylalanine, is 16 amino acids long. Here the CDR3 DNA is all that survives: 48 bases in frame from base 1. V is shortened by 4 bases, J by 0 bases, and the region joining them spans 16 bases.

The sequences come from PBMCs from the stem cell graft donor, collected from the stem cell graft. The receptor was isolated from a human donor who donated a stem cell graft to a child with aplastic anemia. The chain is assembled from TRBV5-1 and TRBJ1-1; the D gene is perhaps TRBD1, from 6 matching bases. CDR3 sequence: CASSNREIVMNTEAFF. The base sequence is TGCGCCAGCAGCAACAGGGAGATAGTAATGAACACTGAAGCTTTCTTT.